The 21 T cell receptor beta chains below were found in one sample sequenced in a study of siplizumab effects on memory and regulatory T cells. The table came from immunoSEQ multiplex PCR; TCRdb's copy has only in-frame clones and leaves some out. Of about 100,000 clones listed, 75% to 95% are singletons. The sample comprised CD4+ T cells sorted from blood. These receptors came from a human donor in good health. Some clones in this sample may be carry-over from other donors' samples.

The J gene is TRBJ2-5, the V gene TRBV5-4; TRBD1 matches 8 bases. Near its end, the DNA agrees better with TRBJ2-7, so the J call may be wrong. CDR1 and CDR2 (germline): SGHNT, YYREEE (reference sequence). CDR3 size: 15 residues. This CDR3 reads CASSFPQGAFDEQYF. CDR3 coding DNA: TGTGCCAGCAGCTTCCCCCAGGGGGCATTTGACGAGCAGTACTTC.

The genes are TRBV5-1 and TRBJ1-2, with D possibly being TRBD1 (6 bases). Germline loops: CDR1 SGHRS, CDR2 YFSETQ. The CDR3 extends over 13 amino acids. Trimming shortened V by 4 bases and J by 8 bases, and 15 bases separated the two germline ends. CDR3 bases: TGCGCCAGCAGCCCCGGGGGCTTAGACGGCTACACCTTC. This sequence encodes CASSPGGLDGYTF.

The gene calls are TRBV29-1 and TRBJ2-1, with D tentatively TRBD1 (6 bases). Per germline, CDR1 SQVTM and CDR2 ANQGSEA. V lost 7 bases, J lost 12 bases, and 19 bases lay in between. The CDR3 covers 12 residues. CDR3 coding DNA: TGCAGCGACAAAAGGACAGCCGACGGGCAGTTCTTC. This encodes CSDKRTADGQFF.

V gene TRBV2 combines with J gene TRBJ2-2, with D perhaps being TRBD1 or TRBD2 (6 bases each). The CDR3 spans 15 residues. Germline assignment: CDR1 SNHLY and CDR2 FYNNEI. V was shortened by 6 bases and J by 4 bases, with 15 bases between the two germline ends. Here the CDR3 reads CASSRRGLGTGELFF. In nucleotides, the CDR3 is TGTGCCAGCAGCCGTCGGGGGCTCGGCACCGGGGAGCTGTTTTTT.

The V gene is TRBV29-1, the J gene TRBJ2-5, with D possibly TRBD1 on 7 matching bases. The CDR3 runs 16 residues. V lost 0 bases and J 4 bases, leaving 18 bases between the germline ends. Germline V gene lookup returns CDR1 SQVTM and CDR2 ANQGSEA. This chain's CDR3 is CSVEDWRGHPGETQYF. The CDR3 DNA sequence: TGCAGCGTTGAAGATTGGAGGGGGCACCCAGGAGAGACCCAGTACTTC.

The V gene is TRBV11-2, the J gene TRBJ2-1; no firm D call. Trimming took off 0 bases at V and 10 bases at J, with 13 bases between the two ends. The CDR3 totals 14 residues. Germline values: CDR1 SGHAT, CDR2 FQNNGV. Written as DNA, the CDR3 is TGTGCCAGCAGCTTAGATCCCGGCCGCTGGGAGCAGTTCTTC. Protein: CASSLDPGRWEQFF.

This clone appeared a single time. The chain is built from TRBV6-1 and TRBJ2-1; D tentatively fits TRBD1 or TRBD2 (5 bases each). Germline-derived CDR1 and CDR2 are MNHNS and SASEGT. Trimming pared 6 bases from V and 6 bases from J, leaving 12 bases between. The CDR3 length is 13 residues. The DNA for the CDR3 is TGTGCCAGCAGGGCCGGGACGTTCAATGAGCAGTTCTTC. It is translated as CASRAGTFNEQFF.

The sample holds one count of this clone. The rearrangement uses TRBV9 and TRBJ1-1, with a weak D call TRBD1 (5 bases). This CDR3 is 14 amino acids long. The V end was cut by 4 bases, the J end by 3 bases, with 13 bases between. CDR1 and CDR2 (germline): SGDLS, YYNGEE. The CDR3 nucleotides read TGTGCCAGCAGCCCGATGCCGGGGGACACTGAAGCTTTCTTT. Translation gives CASSPMPGDTEAFF.

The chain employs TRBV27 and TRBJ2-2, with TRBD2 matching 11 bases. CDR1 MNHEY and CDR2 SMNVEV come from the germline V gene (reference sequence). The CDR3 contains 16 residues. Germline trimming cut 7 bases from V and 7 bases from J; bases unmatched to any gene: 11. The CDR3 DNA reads TGTGCCAGCAAGAGAGAACTAGCGGGAGCGAACGGGGAGCTGTTTTTT. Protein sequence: CASKRELAGANGELFF.

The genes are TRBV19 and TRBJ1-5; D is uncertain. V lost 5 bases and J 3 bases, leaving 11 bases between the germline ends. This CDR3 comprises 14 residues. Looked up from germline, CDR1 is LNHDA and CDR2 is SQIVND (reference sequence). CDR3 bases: TGTGCCAGTAGTCATGGAGGGAACAATCAGCCCCAGCATTTT. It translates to CASSHGGNNQPQHF.

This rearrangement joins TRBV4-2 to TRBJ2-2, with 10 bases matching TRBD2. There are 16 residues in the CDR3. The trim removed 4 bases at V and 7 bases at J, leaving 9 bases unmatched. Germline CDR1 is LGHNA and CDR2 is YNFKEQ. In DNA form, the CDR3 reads TGTGCCAGCAGCCGCGAGCTAGCGGGAGATATCGGGGAGCTGTTTTTT. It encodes CASSRELAGDIGELFF.

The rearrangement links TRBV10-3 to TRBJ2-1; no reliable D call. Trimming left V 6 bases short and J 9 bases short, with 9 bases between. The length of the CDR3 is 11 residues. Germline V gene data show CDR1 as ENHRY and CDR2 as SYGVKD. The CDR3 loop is CAISQAREQFF. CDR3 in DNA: TGTGCCATCAGCCAGGCCCGTGAGCAGTTCTTC.

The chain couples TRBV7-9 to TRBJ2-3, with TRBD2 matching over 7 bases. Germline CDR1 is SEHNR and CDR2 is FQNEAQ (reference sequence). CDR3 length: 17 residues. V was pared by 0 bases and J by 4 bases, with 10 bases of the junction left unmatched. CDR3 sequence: CASSLAQGGSVADTQYF. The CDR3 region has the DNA TGTGCCAGCAGCTTAGCCCAAGGCGGGAGCGTGGCAGATACGCAGTATTTT.

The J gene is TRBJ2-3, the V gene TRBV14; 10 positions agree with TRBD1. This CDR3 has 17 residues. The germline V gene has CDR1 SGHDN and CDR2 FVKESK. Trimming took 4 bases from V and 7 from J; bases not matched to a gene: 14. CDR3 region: CASSLPGRTGGYYTQYF. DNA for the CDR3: TGTGCCAGCAGCCTACCCGGAAGGACAGGGGGATACTATACGCAGTATTTT.

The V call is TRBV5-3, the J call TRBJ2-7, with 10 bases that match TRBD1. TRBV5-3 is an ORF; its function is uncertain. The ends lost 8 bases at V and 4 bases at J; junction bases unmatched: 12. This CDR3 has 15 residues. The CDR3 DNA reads TGTGCCAGCAGCGCGCCGGGACAGGGGCGATACGAGCAGTACTTC. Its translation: CASSAPGQGRYEQYF.

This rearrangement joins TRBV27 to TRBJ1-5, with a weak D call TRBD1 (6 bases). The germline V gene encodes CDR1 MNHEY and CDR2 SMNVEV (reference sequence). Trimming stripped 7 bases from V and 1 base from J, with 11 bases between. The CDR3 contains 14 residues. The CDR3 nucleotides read TGTGCCAGCACCGTCGACAGGAGCAATCAGCCCCAGCATTTT. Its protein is CASTVDRSNQPQHF.

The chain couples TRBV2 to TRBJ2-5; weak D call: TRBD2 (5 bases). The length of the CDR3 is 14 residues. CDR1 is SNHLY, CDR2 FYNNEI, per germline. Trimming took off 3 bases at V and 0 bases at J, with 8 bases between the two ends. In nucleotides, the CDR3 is TGTGCCAGCAGTGATGGGGAGTACCAAGAGACCCAGTACTTC. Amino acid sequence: CASSDGEYQETQYF.

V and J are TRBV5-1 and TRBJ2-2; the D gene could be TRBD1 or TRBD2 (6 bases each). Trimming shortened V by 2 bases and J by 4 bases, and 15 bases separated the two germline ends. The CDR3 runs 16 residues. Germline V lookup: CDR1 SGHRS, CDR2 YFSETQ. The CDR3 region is CASSFGQGGFTGELFF. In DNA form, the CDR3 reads TGCGCCAGCAGCTTCGGTCAAGGGGGGTTCACCGGGGAGCTGTTTTTT.

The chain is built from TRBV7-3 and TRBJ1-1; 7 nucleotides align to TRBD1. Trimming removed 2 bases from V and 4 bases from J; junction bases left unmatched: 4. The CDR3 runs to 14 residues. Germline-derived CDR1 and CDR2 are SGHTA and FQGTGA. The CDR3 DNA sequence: TGTGCCAGCAGCTTAGCAGGGGGAGCCACTGAAGCTTTCTTT. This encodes CASSLAGGATEAFF.

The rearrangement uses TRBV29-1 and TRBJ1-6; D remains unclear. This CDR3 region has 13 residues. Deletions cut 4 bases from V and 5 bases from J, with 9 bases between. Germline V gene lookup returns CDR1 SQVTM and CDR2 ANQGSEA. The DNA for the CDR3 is TGCAGCGTTGCCCCCAGCAATAATTCACCCCTCCACTTT. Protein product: CSVAPSNNSPLHF.

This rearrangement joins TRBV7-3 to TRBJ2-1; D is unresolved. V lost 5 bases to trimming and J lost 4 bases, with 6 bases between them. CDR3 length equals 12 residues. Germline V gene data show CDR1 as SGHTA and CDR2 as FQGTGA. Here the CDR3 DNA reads TGTGCCAGCAGCCCTGGTTACAATGAGCAGTTCTTC. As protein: CASSPGYNEQFF.